These 13 T cell receptor beta chains were sequenced from one sample in a study of T cells in Graves' hyperthyroidism and ophthalmopathy. Regions amplified from RNA transcripts were the TCR beta CDR3 regions. When the TCR CDR3 underwent first-round RT-PCR, the HTBI primer set was used. TCRdb re-derived calls from the multiplex PCR reads in MiXCR, one entry per CDR3 protein. The sample holds almost 600,000 distinct CDR3 sequences; about 43% are singletons and the top ten take about 7.8%. The sequencing input was peripheral blood or thyroid tissue (not recorded which). The receptors here all came from a woman in her late teens or twenties with Graves' hyperthyroidism.

This clonotype was observed at least ten times. The gene calls are TRBV7-9 and TRBJ1-4; weak D call: TRBD1 (6 bases). V dropped 2 bases and J dropped 8 bases, with 9 bases sitting between them. Germline V CDR1 and CDR2: SEHNR, FQNEAQ (reference sequence). The CDR3 is 13 amino acids. CDR3 coding DNA: TGTGCCAGCAGCTTAACAGGGTTCGAAAAACTGTTTTTT. Protein: CASSLTGFEKLFF.

The rearrangement uses TRBV7-8 and TRBJ1-3; 8 bases fit TRBD1. Germline V gives CDR1 SGHVS, CDR2 FQNEAQ. The V and J ends lost 5 bases and 4 bases, in that order; junction bases with no gene match: 10. The CDR3 consists of 16 residues. This CDR3 reads CASSATGRGRGNTIYF. The DNA of the CDR3 is TGTGCCAGCAGCGCGACCGGCAGGGGGCGAGGAAACACCATATATTTT.

The gene calls are TRBV7-6 and TRBJ2-5, with 9 bases matching TRBD2. Looked up from germline, CDR1 is SGHVS and CDR2 is FNYEAQ. V lost 1 base to trimming and J lost 4 bases; unmatched junction nucleotides: 7. The CDR3 covers 16 residues. In DNA, the CDR3 is TGTGCCAGCAGCTTAGGGGCGGGAGGGACAGCAGAGACCCAGTACTTC. It translates to CASSLGAGGTAETQYF.

The CDR3 loop reads CATSDTGTGGDEQYF. CDR3 DNA: TGTGCCACCAGTGACACCGGGACAGGGGGCGATGAGCAGTACTTC. The chain is built from TRBV24-1 and TRBJ2-7; 12 nucleotides line up with TRBD1. CDR3 length equals 15 residues. Per germline, CDR1 KGHDR and CDR2 SFDVKD. V lost 4 bases, J lost 7 bases, and 7 bases stayed unmatched.

This clonotype was observed many times. The chain is built from TRBV5-8 and TRBJ1-4; D uncertain. The CDR3 has 14 amino acids. Germline CDR1 reads SGHTS; CDR2 reads YDEGEE. V gave up 1 base and J gave up 8 bases, with 12 bases separating them. CDR3 sequence (DNA): TGTGCCAGCAGCTTGATCGGGGATGAGGAAAAACTGTTTTTT. It yields the protein CASSLIGDEEKLFF.

The rearrangement joins TRBV10-3 to TRBJ2-7; 7 nucleotides align to TRBD1. This CDR3 has 17 amino acids. Trimming cost V 6 bases and J 0 bases; bases outside gene matches: 14. The germline V gene encodes CDR1 ENHRY and CDR2 SYGVKD. CDR3 DNA: TGTGCCATCAGCATAGACAGGGATAAGTCGGGCTCCTACGAGCAGTACTTC. Translation gives CAISIDRDKSGSYEQYF.

V gene TRBV10-3 combines with J gene TRBJ1-2, with 7 bases fitting TRBD1. After removal of 4 bases from V and 4 bases from J, the junction contained 6 bases not matched to a gene. The CDR3 spans 14 residues. Looked up from germline, CDR1 is ENHRY and CDR2 is SYGVKD. The CDR3 sequence is CAISGTGAAYGYTF. The CDR3 bases are TGTGCCATCAGTGGTACAGGGGCAGCCTATGGCTACACCTTC.

This clonotype was counted ten times or more. The chain uses TRBV29-1 and TRBJ1-2, with TRBD1 matching 7 bases. Germline V gene sequence: CDR1 SQVTM, CDR2 ANQGSEA. The CDR3 runs 13 residues. V was clipped by 5 bases and J by 3 bases; unmatched bases: 6. CDR3 region: CSVSAGQYYGYTF. DNA of the CDR3: TGCAGCGTTTCTGCGGGACAGTACTATGGCTACACCTTC. The full variable domain, in which reference TRBV29-1 and TRBJ1-2 provide the parts outside the CDR3, is SAVISQKPSRDICQRGTSLTIQCQVDSQVTMMFWYRQQPGQSLTLIATANQGSEATYESGFVIDKFPISRPNLTFSTLTVSNMSPEDSSIYLCSVSAGQYYGYTFGSGTRLTVV.

The chain joins TRBV10-3 to TRBJ2-6; TRBD2 might be the D (5 bases). This CDR3 contains 12 residues. V lost 6 bases to trimming and J lost 5 bases, with 5 bases between them. Germline V CDR1 and CDR2: ENHRY, SYGVKD. The CDR3: CAISGRANVLTF. CDR3 bases: TGTGCCATCAGCGGGAGGGCCAACGTCCTGACTTTC.

Here the CDR3 DNA reads TGTGCCACCAGTGACGGGACTAGCGGACAGGACCACGAGCAGTACTTC. Translating gives CATSDGTSGQDHEQYF. J is TRBJ2-7 and V is TRBV24-1, with 11 bases aligning to TRBD2. The V segment lost 4 bases and the J segment 5 bases; nucleotides outside the gene matches: 9. Germline V gives CDR1 KGHDR, CDR2 SFDVKD. This CDR3 contains 16 residues.

The chain has TRBV10-3 and TRBJ2-4, with TRBD2 as a possible D gene (6 bases). The V and J ends lost 6 bases and 0 bases respectively, with 15 bases between them. From germline, CDR1 is ENHRY and CDR2 SYGVKD. The CDR3 has 16 amino acids. In DNA, the CDR3 is TGTGCCATCAGCCAGGGTCGGGAGCTAGCCAAAAACATTCAGTACTTC. It codes for CAISQGRELAKNIQYF.

This clonotype turned up a few times. The chain uses TRBV20-1 and TRBJ2-3; 8 bases match TRBD2. Germline V CDR1 and CDR2: DFQATT, SNEGSKA (reference sequence). The CDR3 spans 14 residues. V lost 3 bases, J lost 7 bases, and 9 bases stayed unmatched. The CDR3 loop reads CSASLRAGVNTQYF. CDR3 DNA: TGCAGTGCTAGCCTTAGAGCGGGAGTTAATACGCAGTATTTT.

This clonotype was detected ten times or more. The rearrangement uses TRBV15 and TRBJ1-1; D not certain. The CDR3 extends over 15 amino acids. Germline V gene sequence: CDR1 LNHNV, CDR2 YYDKDF (reference sequence). Trimming left V 1 base short and J 0 bases short, with 9 bases between. As DNA, the CDR3 is TGTGCCACCAGCAGAGTGGAATGGTTGAACACTGAAGCTTTCTTT. As protein: CATSRVEWLNTEAFF.